This T cell receptor (beta chain) was profiled in a study of cytomegalovirus exposure and HLA in healthy donors. The PCR was carried out with 60 Vbeta primers and 13 Jbeta primers. Clones were sequenced by immunoSEQ multiplex PCR, and TCRdb holds only the in-frame ones, with some missing. This sample carries more than 65,000 clones, 79% of them seen once, and the ten largest clones take around a fifth. With V trimmed by 4 bases and J by 4 bases, 12 bases remained unmatched. The CDR3 covers 16 residues. Germline CDR1 is SGHRS and CDR2 is YFSETQ. As concerns this clone: The antigen remains unidentified.

General observations from the study: Despite most TCR sequences being rare, some public TCRs occurred in many donors. TCR beta V- and J-gene trimming, according to a later analysis, was linked to a missense DCLRE1C variant. A later analysis showed HLA-associated TCR beta chains outstripping equally common others in clonal expansion.

The TCR originated in a woman between 40 and 55 years old in good health and CMV-seropositive. V is TRBV5-1 and J is TRBJ2-7; 9 nucleotides align to TRBD1. Source material: PBMCs. CDR3: CASSQAAGQGNYEQYF. The CDR3 bases are TGCGCCAGCAGCCAGGCTGCCGGACAGGGGAATTACGAGCAGTACTTC.